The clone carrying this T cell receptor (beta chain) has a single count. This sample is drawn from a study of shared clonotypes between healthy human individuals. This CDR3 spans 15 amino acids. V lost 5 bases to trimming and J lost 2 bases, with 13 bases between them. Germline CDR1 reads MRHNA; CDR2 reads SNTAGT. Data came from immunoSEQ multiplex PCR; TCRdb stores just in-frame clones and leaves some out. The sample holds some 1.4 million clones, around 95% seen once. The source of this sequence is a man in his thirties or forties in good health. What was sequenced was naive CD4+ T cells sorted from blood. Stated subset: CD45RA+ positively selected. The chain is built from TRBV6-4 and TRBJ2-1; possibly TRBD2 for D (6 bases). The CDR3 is CASSTGVGPYNEQFF. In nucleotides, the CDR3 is TGTGCCAGCAGTACGGGAGTTGGGCCCTACAATGAGCAGTTCTTC.